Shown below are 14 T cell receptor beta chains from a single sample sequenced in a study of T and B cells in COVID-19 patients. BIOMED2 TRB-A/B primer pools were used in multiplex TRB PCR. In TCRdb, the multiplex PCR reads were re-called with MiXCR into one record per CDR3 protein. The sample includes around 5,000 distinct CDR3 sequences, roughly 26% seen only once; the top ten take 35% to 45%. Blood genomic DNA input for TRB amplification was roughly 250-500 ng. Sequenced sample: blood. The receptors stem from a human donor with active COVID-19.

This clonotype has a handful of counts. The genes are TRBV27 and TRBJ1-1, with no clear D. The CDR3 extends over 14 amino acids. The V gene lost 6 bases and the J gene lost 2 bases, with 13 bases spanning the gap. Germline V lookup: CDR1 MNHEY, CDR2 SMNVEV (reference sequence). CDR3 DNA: TGTGCCAGCAGATATTCCGGCTCAAACACTGAAGCTTTCTTT. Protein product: CASRYSGSNTEAFF.

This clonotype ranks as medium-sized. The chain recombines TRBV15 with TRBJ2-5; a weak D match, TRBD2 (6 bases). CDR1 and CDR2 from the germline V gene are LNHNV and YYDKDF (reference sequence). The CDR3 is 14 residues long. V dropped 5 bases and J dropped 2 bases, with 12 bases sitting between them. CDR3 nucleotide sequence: TGTGCCACCAGCGACGCGGGGATTCAAGAGACCCAGTACTTC. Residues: CATSDAGIQETQYF.

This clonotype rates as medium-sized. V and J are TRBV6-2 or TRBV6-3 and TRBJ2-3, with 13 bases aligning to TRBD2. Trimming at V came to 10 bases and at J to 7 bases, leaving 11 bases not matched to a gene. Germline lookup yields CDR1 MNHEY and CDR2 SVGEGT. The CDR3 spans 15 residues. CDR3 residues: CAIALAGGLRNTQYF. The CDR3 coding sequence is TGTGCCATCGCACTAGCGGGGGGGCTTAGAAATACGCAGTATTTT.

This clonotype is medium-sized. The CDR3 reads CASRYQGNTEAFF. CDR3 nucleotides: TGTGCCAGTAGGTACCAGGGGAACACTGAAGCTTTCTTT. J is TRBJ1-1 and V is TRBV19, with a possible D match to TRBD1 (5 bases). CDR1 is LNHDA, CDR2 SQIVND, per germline (reference sequence). The CDR3 totals 13 residues. V was cut by 6 bases and J by 1 base, with 9 bases left in between. Supplemented by reference TRBV19 and TRBJ1-1, the full variable domain reads DGGITQSPKYLFRKEGQNVTLSCEQNLNHDAMYWYRQDPGQGLRLIYYSQIVNDFQKGDIAEGYSVSREKKESFPLTVTSAQKNPTAFYLCASRYQGNTEAFFGQGTRLTVV.

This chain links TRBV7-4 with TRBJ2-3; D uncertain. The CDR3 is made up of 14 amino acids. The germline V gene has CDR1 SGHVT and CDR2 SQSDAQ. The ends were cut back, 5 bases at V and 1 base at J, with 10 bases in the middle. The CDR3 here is CASSLFGRTDTQYF. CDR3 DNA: TGTGCCAGCAGCCTCTTTGGTCGCACAGATACGCAGTATTTT.

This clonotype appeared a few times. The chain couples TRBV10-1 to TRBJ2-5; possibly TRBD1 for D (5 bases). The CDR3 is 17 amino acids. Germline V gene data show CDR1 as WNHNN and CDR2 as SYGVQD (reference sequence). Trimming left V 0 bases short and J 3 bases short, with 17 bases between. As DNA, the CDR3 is TGCGCCAGCAGTGAGTCGCACAGGAAGAGGTACGAAGAGACCCAGTACTTC. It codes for CASSESHRKRYEETQYF.

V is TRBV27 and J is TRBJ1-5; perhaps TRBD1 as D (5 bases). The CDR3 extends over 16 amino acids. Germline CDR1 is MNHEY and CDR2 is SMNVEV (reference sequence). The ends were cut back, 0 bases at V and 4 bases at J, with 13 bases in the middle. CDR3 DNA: TGTGCCAGCAGTTTATCGTACGGGGGGATTAATCAGCCCCAGCATTTT. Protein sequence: CASSLSYGGINQPQHF.

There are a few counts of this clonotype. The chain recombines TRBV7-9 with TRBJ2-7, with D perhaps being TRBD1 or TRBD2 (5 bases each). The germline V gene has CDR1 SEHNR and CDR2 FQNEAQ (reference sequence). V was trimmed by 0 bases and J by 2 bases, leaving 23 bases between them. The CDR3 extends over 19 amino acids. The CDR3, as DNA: TGTGCCAGCAGCTTAGCGGGGGAGAACAGCCGCACCGGGACCTACGAGCAGTACTTC. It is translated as CASSLAGENSRTGTYEQYF.

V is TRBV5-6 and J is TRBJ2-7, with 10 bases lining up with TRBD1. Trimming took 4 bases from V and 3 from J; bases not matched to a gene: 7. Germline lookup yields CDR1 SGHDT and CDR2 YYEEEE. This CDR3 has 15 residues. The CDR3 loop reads CASSREDRGNYEQYF. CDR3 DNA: TGTGCCAGCAGCCGAGAGGACAGGGGGAACTACGAGCAGTACTTC.

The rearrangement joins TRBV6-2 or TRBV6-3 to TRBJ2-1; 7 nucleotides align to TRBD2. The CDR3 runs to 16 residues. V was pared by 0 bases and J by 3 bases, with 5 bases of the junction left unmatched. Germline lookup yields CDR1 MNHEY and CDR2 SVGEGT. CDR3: CASSYSRGRFYNEQFF. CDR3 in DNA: TGTGCCAGCAGTTACTCCCGCGGGAGATTCTACAATGAGCAGTTCTTC.

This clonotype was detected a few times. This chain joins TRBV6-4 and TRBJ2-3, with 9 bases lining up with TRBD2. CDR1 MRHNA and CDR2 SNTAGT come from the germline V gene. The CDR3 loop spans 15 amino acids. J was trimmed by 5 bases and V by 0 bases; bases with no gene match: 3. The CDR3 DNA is TGTGCCAGCAGTGACTCGCGGGGGGGCAAAGATACGCAGTATTTT. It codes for CASSDSRGGKDTQYF.

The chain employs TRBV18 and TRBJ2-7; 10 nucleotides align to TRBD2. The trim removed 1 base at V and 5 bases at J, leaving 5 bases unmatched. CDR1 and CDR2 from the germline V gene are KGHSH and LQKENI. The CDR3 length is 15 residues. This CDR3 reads CASSPRLAGVNEQYF. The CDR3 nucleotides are TGTGCCAGCTCACCACGGCTAGCGGGAGTCAACGAGCAGTACTTC.

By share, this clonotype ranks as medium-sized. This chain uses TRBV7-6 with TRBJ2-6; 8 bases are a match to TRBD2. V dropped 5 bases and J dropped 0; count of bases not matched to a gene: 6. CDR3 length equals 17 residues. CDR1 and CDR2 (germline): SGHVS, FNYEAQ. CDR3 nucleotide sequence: TGTGCCAGCAGCCCAACGGGGGGGAGCTCTGGGGCCAACGTCCTGACTTTC. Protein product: CASSPTGGSSGANVLTF.

The CDR3 DNA reads TGTGCCAGCAGCCTGACCGTTGAAGGAAGTAACTATGGCTACACCTTC. Its protein is CASSLTVEGSNYGYTF. The chain carries TRBV11-1 and TRBJ1-2; D call uncertain. Trimming left V 5 bases short and J 1 base short, with 17 bases between. This CDR3 spans 16 amino acids. Germline assignment: CDR1 SGHAT and CDR2 FQDESV (reference sequence).